A single sample is the source of the 2 T cell receptor beta chains below, sequenced in a study of blood T cells in healthy people across ages. The use of a sample-barcoded 5' primer and a J-beta primer mix characterized a second PCR of roughly 6 to 11 cycles. One entry per CDR3 protein results from TCRdb running MiXCR on the 5' RACE reads. The sample holds 1.5 million to 2 million distinct CDR3 sequences, about two fifths seen once. Source material: blood. The receptors come from a human donor in good health.

The chain is built from TRBV7-2 and TRBJ1-5; D is perhaps TRBD1 (5 bases). Germline V lookup: CDR1 SGHTA, CDR2 FQGNSA. CDR3 length equals 15 residues. V shed 3 bases and J shed 2 bases, with 11 bases lying between them. This CDR3 reads CASSFSGFGNQPQHF. CDR3 nucleotide sequence: TGTGCCAGCAGCTTCTCAGGGTTTGGCAATCAGCCCCAGCATTTT. Full variable domain (outside the CDR3, taken from reference TRBV7-2 and TRBJ1-5): GAGVSQSPSNKVTEKGKDVELRCDPISGHTALYWYRQSLGQGLEFLIYFQGNSAPDKSGLPSDRFSAERTGGSVSTLTIQRTQQEDSAVYLCASSFSGFGNQPQHFGDGTRLSIL.

This clonotype was counted between two and nine times. The CDR3 reads CATAGTAYNEQFF. DNA of the CDR3: TGTGCCACCGCCGGGACAGCCTACAATGAGCAGTTCTTC. The rearrangement joins TRBV6-2 or TRBV6-3 to TRBJ2-1; TRBD1 agrees at 7 bases. Germline CDR1 MNHEY, CDR2 SVGEGT. The CDR3 sequence is 13 residues long. Unmatched junction bases numbered 5, after V lost 10 bases and J lost 2 bases.